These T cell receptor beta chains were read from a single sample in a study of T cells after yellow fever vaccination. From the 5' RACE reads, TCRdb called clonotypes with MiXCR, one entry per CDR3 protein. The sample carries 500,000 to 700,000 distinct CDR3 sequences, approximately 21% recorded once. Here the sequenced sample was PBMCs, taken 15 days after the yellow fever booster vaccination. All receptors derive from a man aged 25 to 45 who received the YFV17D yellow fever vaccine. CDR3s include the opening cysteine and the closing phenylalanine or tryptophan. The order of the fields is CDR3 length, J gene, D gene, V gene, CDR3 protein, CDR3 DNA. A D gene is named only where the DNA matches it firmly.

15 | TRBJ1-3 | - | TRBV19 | CASSMDRVSGNTIYF | TGTGCCAGTAGTATGGACCGAGTCTCTGGAAACACCATATATTTT
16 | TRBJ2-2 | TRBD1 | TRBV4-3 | CASSPREQGYTGELFF | TGCGCCAGCAGCCCCCGCGAACAGGGGTACACCGGGGAGCTGTTTTTT
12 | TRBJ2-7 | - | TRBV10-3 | CAISRNEGEQYF | TGTGCCATCAGCCGAAACGAGGGGGAGCAGTACTTC
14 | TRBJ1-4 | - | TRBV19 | CASSIGDRHEKLFF | TGTGCCAGTAGTATCGGAGACAGGCATGAAAAACTGTTTTTT
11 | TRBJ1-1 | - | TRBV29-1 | CSVGVSAEAFF | TGCAGCGTTGGAGTCTCCGCTGAAGCTTTCTTT
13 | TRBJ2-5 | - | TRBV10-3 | CAITSGRQETQYF | TGTGCCATCACCTCTGGGAGACAAGAGACCCAGTACTTC
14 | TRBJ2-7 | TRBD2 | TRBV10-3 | CAISEGAGEGEQYF | TGTGCCATCAGTGAAGGAGCGGGAGAGGGCGAGCAGTACTTC
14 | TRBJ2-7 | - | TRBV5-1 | CASSPEGHLYEQYF | TGCGCCAGCAGCCCGGAGGGACACCTCTACGAGCAGTACTTC
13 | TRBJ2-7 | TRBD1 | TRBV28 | CASSLLGQDEQYF | TGTGCCAGCAGTCTCCTAGGACAGGACGAGCAGTACTTC
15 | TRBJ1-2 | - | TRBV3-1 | CASSQRLAGVYGYTF | TGTGCCAGCAGCCAAAGGCTAGCGGGAGTCTATGGCTACACCTTC
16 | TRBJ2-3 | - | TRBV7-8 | CASSPTGEGGTDTQYF | TGTGCCAGCAGCCCAACGGGGGAGGGGGGCACAGATACGCAGTATTTT